A selection of T cell receptor beta chains follows, all from one sample in a study of beta chain features in type 1 diabetes. Data came from immunoSEQ multiplex PCR; TCRdb stores just in-frame clones and leaves some out. The sample contains over 650,000 clones, around 15% of which appear only once. Sequencing input: naive CD4+ T cells from blood. These receptors came from a man between 18 and 35 years old with type 1 diabetes. The CDR3 runs from the conserved cysteine through the conserved F or W. The D gene is left open where the match is weak. Size is stated for part of the rows, as once, few or many counts, or as a class when the clone is expanded.

TRBJ1-1 | - | TRBV11-2 | - | CASSRQLMNTEAFF | TGTGCCAGCAGCCGACAGTTGATGAACACTGAAGCTTTCTTT
TRBJ1-3 | - | TRBV6-5 | - | CASRTGGYSGNTIYF | TGTGCCAGCAGAACCGGGGGTTACTCTGGAAACACCATATATTTT
TRBJ1-2 | TRBD1 | TRBV9 | few | CASSYDRGNYGYTF | TGTGCCAGCAGCTACGACAGGGGGAACTATGGCTACACCTTC
TRBJ2-7 | TRBD2 | TRBV11-2 | few | CASSLGASGVSYEQYF | TGTGCCAGCAGCTTAGGTGCTAGCGGGGTCTCCTACGAGCAGTACTTC
TRBJ1-1 | - | TRBV30 | few | CAWAGGTEAFF | TGTGCCTGGGCGGGGGGAACTGAAGCTTTCTTT
TRBJ1-1 | - | TRBV5-6 | - | CASNTQGLDTEAFF | TGTGCCAGCAATACTCAGGGGTTGGACACTGAAGCTTTCTTT
TRBJ1-2 | - | TRBV2 | - | CASSRQVNYGYTF | TGTGCCAGCAGCCGACAGGTTAACTATGGCTACACCTTC
TRBJ2-7 | TRBD2 | TRBV7-2 | - | CASSQGRVAGAGEQYF | TGTGCCAGCAGCCAAGGGAGGGTAGCGGGGGCTGGCGAGCAGTACTTC
TRBJ1-5 | - | TRBV7-2 | - | CASSDGPAGNQPQHF | TGTGCCAGCAGCGATGGCCCCGCGGGCAATCAGCCCCAGCATTTT
TRBJ2-7 | - | TRBV1 | few | CTSSRGWAKGEQYF | TGCACCAGCAGCCGCGGCTGGGCAAAGGGAGAGCAGTACTTC
TRBJ1-5 | - | TRBV20-1 | - | CSGNQPQHF | TGCAGTGGAAATCAGCCCCAGCATTTT
TRBJ2-2 | - | TRBV9 | few | CASSSGQNTGELFF | TGTGCCAGCAGCTCCGGACAGAACACCGGGGAGCTGTTTTTT
TRBJ2-1 | - | TRBV2 | few | CASVEFYNEQFF | TGTGCCAGCGTCGAGTTTTACAATGAGCAGTTCTTC
TRBJ2-3 | - | TRBV19 | - | CASRDFFTQYF | TGTGCCAGTAGGGACTTCTTTACGCAGTATTTT
TRBJ2-3 | - | TRBV19 | few | CASSRRPGDTQYF | TGTGCCAGTAGTCGAAGACCGGGAGATACGCAGTATTTT
TRBJ1-1 | - | TRBV20-1 | - | CSAPANTEAFF | TGCAGTGCTCCAGCGAACACTGAAGCTTTCTTT
TRBJ2-3 | TRBD1 | TRBV7-3 | - | CASSLRGQGADTQYF | TGTGCCAGCAGCTTAAGGGGACAGGGAGCAGATACGCAGTATTTT
TRBJ2-1 | - | TRBV5-4 | few | CASSLVGPHNEQFF | TGTGCCAGCAGCTTGGTGGGACCCCACAATGAGCAGTTCTTC
TRBJ1-3 | - | TRBV19 | - | CASTSVVSSSGNTIYF | TGTGCCAGTACCTCCGTGGTGAGCAGCTCTGGAAACACCATATATTTT
TRBJ2-7 | - | TRBV28 | - | CASTSPGAGRSEQYF | TGTGCCAGCACCTCCCCCGGAGCCGGAAGGAGCGAGCAGTACTTC
TRBJ1-5 | - | TRBV7-2 | - | CASSYSSQPQHF | TGTGCCAGCAGTTACAGTAGCCAGCCCCAGCATTTT
TRBJ2-2 | - | TRBV29-1 | - | CSVMGQNTGELFF | TGCAGCGTAATGGGACAGAACACCGGGGAGCTGTTTTTT
TRBJ1-1 | TRBD1 | TRBV29-1 | - | CSVGPGGAGTEAFF | TGCAGCGTTGGCCCAGGGGGCGCGGGCACTGAAGCTTTCTTT
TRBJ1-1 | TRBD1 | TRBV7-9 | - | CASSPSDRGHLRYQAFF | TGTGCCAGCAGCCCATCGGACAGGGGCCATCTTCGCTACCAAGCTTTCTTT
TRBJ2-5 | TRBD1 | TRBV6-5 | few | CASSQQGRETQYF | TGTGCCAGCAGTCAACAGGGGCGCGAGACCCAGTACTTC
TRBJ1-2 | TRBD1 | TRBV27 | - | CASSLYTGVNYGYTF | TGTGCCAGCAGTTTATATACAGGGGTTAACTATGGCTACACCTTC
TRBJ2-1 | - | TRBV28 | - | CASTLGSDRGGLAEQFF | TGTGCCAGCACCCTGGGCTCGGACAGGGGGGGACTAGCGGAGCAGTTCTTC
TRBJ2-5 | TRBD2 | TRBV28 | - | CASSSAGTQETQYF | TGTGCCAGCAGTTCAGCGGGGACTCAAGAGACCCAGTACTTC
TRBJ1-1 | - | TRBV25-1 | - | CASSEPSSRTEAFF | TGTGCCAGCAGTGAACCATCATCGCGGACTGAAGCTTTCTTT
TRBJ2-1 | - | TRBV19 | few | CASKGRDFSYNEQFF | TGTGCCAGTAAAGGTAGGGACTTCTCCTACAATGAGCAGTTCTTC
TRBJ1-4 | TRBD1 | TRBV25-1 | - | CASSAGTGYEKLFF | TGTGCCAGCAGTGCCGGGACAGGTTACGAAAAACTGTTTTTT
TRBJ1-1 | TRBD1 | TRBV5-1 | few | CASSTGQGYSNTEAFF | TGCGCCAGCAGCACTGGACAGGGATATTCGAACACTGAAGCTTTCTTT
TRBJ2-5 | TRBD2 | TRBV10-3 | - | CAIREGGLETQYF | TGTGCCATCAGGGAGGGAGGGTTAGAGACCCAGTACTTC
TRBJ2-7 | TRBD1 | TRBV6-5 | - | CASSYRDRTYEQYF | TGTGCCAGCAGTTACCGGGACAGGACCTACGAGCAGTACTTC
TRBJ2-2 | TRBD1 | TRBV30 | - | CAWSEDRAIGELFF | TGTGCCTGGAGTGAAGACAGGGCGATCGGGGAGCTGTTTTTT
TRBJ1-1 | TRBD1 | TRBV6-5 | few | CASTGTGGTEAFF | TGTGCCAGCACCGGGACAGGGGGCACTGAAGCTTTCTTT
TRBJ1-5 | - | TRBV2 | few | CASSPNSPDYQPQHF | TGTGCCAGCAGTCCCAATTCCCCAGATTATCAGCCCCAGCATTTT
TRBJ2-1 | TRBD2 | TRBV7-9 | - | CASSSPGLTYNEQFF | TGTGCCAGCAGCTCGCCGGGACTAACCTACAATGAGCAGTTCTTC
TRBJ1-5 | - | TRBV4-1 | - | CASSQVWTENQPQHF | TGCGCCAGCAGCCAAGTCTGGACAGAGAATCAGCCCCAGCATTTT
TRBJ1-2 | - | TRBV5-4 | few | CASSPGHFNYGYTF | TGTGCCAGCAGCCCGGGACATTTTAACTATGGCTACACCTTC
TRBJ2-3 | - | TRBV7-3 | - | CASSTAGTDTQYF | TGTGCCAGCAGTACCGCCGGGACAGATACGCAGTATTTT
TRBJ1-1 | - | TRBV12-5 | - | CASGLRADTEAFF | TGTGCTAGTGGTTTGCGGGCAGACACTGAAGCTTTCTTT
TRBJ1-4 | - | TRBV20-1 | - | CSVSGVEKLFF | TGCAGCGTATCGGGGGTTGAAAAACTGTTTTTT
TRBJ2-1 | TRBD2 | TRBV30 | once | CAWQIHLAGGLFNEQFF | TGTGCCTGGCAGATCCACTTAGCGGGGGGGCTTTTCAATGAGCAGTTCTTC